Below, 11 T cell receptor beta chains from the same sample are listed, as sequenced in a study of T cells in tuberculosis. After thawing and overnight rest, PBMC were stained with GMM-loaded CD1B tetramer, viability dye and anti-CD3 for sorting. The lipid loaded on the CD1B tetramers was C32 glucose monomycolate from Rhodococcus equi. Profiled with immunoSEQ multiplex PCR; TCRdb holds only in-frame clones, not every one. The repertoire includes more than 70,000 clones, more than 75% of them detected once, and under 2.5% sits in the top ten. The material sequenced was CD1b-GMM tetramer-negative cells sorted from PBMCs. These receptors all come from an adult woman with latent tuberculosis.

CDR3 DNA: TGCGCCAGCAGCCAAGATAGCCAGGGAAACACTGAAGCTTTCTTT. It encodes CASSQDSQGNTEAFF. V usage is TRBV4-3 and J usage is TRBJ1-1; tentatively, D is TRBD1 (5 bases). CDR1 LGHNA and CDR2 YSLEER come from the germline V gene. Trimming took off 0 bases at V and 2 bases at J, with 10 bases between the two ends. There are 15 residues in the CDR3.

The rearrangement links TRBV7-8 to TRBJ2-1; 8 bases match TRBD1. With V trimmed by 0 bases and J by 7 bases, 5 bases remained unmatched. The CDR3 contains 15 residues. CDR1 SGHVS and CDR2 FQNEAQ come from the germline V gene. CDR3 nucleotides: TGTGCCAGCAGCTTAGCGAGGACAGGGTGGAATGAGCAGTTCTTC. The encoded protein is CASSLARTGWNEQFF.

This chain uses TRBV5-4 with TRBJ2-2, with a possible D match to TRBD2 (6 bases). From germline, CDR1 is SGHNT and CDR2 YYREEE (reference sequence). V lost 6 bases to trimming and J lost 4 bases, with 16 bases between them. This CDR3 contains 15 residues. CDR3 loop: CASTPGTVSTGELFF. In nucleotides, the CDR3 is TGTGCCAGCACCCCAGGGACTGTTAGCACCGGGGAGCTGTTTTTT.

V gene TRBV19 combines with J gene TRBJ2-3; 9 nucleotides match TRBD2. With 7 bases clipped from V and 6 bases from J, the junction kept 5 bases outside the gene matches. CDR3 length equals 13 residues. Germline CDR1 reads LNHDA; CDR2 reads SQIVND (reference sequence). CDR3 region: CASKAGGRDTQYF. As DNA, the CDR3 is TGTGCCAGTAAAGCGGGGGGCCGGGATACGCAGTATTTT.

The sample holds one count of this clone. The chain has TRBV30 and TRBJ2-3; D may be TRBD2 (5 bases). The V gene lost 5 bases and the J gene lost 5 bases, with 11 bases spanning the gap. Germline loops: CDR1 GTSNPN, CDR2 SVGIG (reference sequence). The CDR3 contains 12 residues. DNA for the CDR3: TGTGCCTGGGGACCCCGGGGAGATACGCAGTATTTT. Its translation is CAWGPRGDTQYF.

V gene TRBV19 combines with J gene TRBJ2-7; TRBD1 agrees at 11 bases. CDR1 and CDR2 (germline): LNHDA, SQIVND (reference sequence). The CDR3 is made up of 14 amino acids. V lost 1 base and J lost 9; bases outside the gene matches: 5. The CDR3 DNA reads TGTGCCAGTAGTATAGGGACAGGGGGCGTCGGGCAGTACTTC. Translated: CASSIGTGGVGQYF.

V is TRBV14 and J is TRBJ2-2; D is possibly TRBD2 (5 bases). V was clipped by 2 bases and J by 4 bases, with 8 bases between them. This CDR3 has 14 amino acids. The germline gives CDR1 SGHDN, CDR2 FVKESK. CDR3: CASSQRAGTGELFF. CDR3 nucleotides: TGTGCCAGCAGCCAAAGGGCGGGCACCGGGGAGCTGTTTTTT. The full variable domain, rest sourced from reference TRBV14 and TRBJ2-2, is EAGVTQFPSHSVIEKGQTVTLRCDPISGHDNLYWYRRVMGKEIKFLLHFVKESKQDESGMPNNRFLAERTGGTYSTLKVQPAELEDSGVYFCASSQRAGTGELFFGEGSRLTVL.

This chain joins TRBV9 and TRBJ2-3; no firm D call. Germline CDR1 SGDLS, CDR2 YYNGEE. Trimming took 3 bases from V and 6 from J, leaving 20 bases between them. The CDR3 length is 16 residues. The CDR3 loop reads CASSASPAVHQDTQYF. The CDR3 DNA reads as TGTGCCAGCAGCGCCTCCCCCGCGGTCCACCAGGATACGCAGTATTTT.

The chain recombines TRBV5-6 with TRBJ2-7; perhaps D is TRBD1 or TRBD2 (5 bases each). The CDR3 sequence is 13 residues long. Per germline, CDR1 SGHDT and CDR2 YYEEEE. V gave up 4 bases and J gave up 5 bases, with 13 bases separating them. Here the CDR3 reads CASSLGRRNEQYV. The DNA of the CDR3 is TGTGCCAGCAGCCTGGGACGGAGAAACGAGCAGTACGTC.

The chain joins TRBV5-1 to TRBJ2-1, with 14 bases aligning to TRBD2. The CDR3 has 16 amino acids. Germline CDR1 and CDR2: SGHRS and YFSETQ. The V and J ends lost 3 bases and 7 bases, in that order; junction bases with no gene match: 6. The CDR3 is CASSWGLAGDRNEQFF. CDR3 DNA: TGCGCCAGCAGCTGGGGACTAGCGGGGGATCGAAATGAGCAGTTCTTC.

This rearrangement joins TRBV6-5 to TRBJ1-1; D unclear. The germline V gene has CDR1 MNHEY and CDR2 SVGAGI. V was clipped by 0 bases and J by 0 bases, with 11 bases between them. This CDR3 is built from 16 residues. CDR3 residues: CASSYSFVGVNTEAFF. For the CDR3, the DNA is TGTGCCAGCAGTTACTCTTTTGTCGGGGTGAACACTGAAGCTTTCTTT.